Here is one T cell receptor beta chain with its context. Its antigen is not known. The data stem from a study of CD8+ T cells in alopecia areata. General study points: More clonal than normal scalp was lesional scalp, particularly alopecia totalis/universalis.

CDR1 is SQVTM and CDR2 is ANQGSEA in the germline V gene. The CDR3 has 13 amino acids. After removal of 2 bases from V and 4 bases from J, the junction contained 4 bases not matched to a gene. Extracted RNA was reverse transcribed, and the resulting cDNA served as sequencing template. Sequenced by immunoSEQ multiplex PCR; TCRdb stores in-frame clones only, minus some. The sample lists over 90,000 clones, approximately 52% occurring once. V is TRBV29-1 and J is TRBJ2-5; 7 nucleotides line up with TRBD1. What was sequenced was CD4+ T cells sorted from blood. The sequence came from a human donor in good health. CDR3 region: CSVEQGVVETQYF. Here the CDR3 DNA reads TGCAGCGTTGAACAGGGGGTGGTAGAGACCCAGTACTTC.